One T cell receptor (beta chain) is described in this entry. It has no known antigen specificity. Base qualities were left out, and no much larger clone turns up one base away. Library preparation was by PCR. The run used a NextSeq 500. Preparation of bulk TCR libraries followed a previously described approach, with the TCR primers listed in Table S5. Purification of total RNA was performed with the Qiagen AllPrep DNA/RNA kit. Before analysis, reads from multiple sequencing runs of the same library were pooled. From the authors' description of their analysis: Reads were retained only if the reads had an exact TCR constant sequence, and the retained reads were trimmed to 150 nt and grouped according to their 12-nt molecular barcodes. Reads inside each barcode group were sub-clustered using a 15% Levenshtein threshold, and a quality-weighted consensus sequence was constructed for each RNA molecule. Non-functional sequences were discarded, and so were lower-count sequences lying one edit away from another sequence. Based on a fit of two negative binomial distributions, barcode sub-clusters having less than 20% of the maximum read count were discarded. TCRdb took the public reads, trimmed them with fastp at Q25, ran MiXCR for clone calling and kept in-frame beta chains. Rows are combined by CDR3 protein, so each entry shows the most common genes and DNA. The V and J calls, along with clone size, are taken from TCRdb and not from the paper's own processing. For this sample the table gives around 460,000 distinct CDR3 sequences, of which 25% were detected only once. Roughly 0.79% of the sample is held by the ten biggest clonotypes.

These data come from a study of molecular identifiers for immune sequencing clone quantification listed by TCRdb under 2018. For the wider study: For a replicate experiment, RNA from around 20,000 or 100,000 naive CD8 T cells was divided into five aliquots, of which four were sequenced. This methods study used CD8 T cells to benchmark TCR RNA copy counting and molecular-identifier clustering-based TCR repertoire sequencing (MIDCIRS). What the research found in general, with its limitations: When barcode sub-clustering was omitted, TCR diversity was inflated by chimeric consensus sequences, with chimeras reaching as high as 47%. Around 2.9 recovered TCR RNA copies per cell were obtained by modeling, versus about ten by digital PCR, implying a capture efficiency of approximately 27%. Identical TCR molecules sharing a barcode could cause highly expanded clone sizes to be underestimated. The naive libraries included spiked-in Jurkat TCR RNA (around nine copies' worth), and this Jurkat TCR RNA is not part of the donor repertoire. In CMV-specific effector cells, clones with more than 20 RNA copies accounted for over 99% of molecules, whereas in naive cells such clones accounted for under 1%. Spiked-in Jurkat TCR RNA equal to a single cell's worth was reported to be detectable even within one million naive CD8 T cells.

Libraries of naive CD8 T cells were generated from roughly 20,000 to 1,000,000 sorted cells, with 10%, 30% or 50% of the purified RNA used. Naive CD8 T cells were FACS-sorted as CD8+CD4-CCR7+CD45RA+ on a BD FACSAria II into RLT Plus buffer. To test detection sensitivity, Jurkat RNA equal to ten TCR copies was added to samples of about 20,000-1,000,000 naive CD8 T cells. CD8 T cells were enriched with RosetteSep CD8+ T Cell Enrichment Cocktail and Ficoll-Paque, followed by ACK red cell lysis. The sequencing input was naive CD8+ T cells from blood, with Jurkat cell RNA spiked in. This sample's cell subset or site label indicates: FACS-sorted CD8+CD4-CCR7+CD45RA+ naive T cells. The clonotype comes from a human donor in good health. Some libraries in this study had Jurkat cell RNA spiked in.

The CDR3 here reads CASTAFGPEAFF. The bases are TGTGCCAGCACGGCTTTTGGGCCTGAAGCTTTCTTT. The chain is made from TRBV7-9 and TRBJ1-1; no D gene call is confident. Trimming costs V 7 bases and J 6 bases, and their ends lie 12 bases apart. CDR1 is given as SEHNR and CDR2 as FQNEAQ, both from the germline V gene (reference sequence). The CDR3 goes from the cysteine to the phenylalanine over 12 residues. CDR3 DNA only is kept here, 36 bases in frame from base 1.